This is a list of T cell receptor beta chains from one sample in a study of CD8 T cells in ankylosing spondylitis. TCRdb recomputed calls from the 5' RACE reads with MiXCR, one row per CDR3 protein. The sample records some 85,000 distinct CDR3 sequences, roughly 8.8% being singletons. Sequencing used blood, either unsorted or a sorted T cell fraction (not recorded which). Receptors originate from a male donor with ankylosing spondylitis. CDR3s include the opening cysteine and the closing phenylalanine or tryptophan. A D gene is named only where the DNA matches it firmly. Where a row states a size, it is once, few, many or the class of an expanded clone; other rows omit it.

V	D	J	size	DNA	CDR3
TRBV7-9	.	TRBJ2-1	.	TGTGCCAGCAGCCCTCGGGTTGGTCCCTCCTACAATGAGCAGTTCTTC	CASSPRVGPSYNEQFF
TRBV11-2	TRBD2	TRBJ2-7	.	TGTGCCAGCAGCGATTCGGGAGGCAGGGCCCACGAGCAGTACTTC	CASSDSGGRAHEQYF
TRBV3-1	.	TRBJ1-5	many	TGTGCCAGCTCGGGGAGGGGTACACGGAATCAGCCCCAGCATTTT	CASSGRGTRNQPQHF
TRBV24-1	.	TRBJ2-1	few	TGTGCCACCAGTGATTTTCGGACGACAGACAATGAGCAGTTCTTC	CATSDFRTTDNEQFF
TRBV27	.	TRBJ2-7	few	TGTGCCAGCAGTCCCACACCAGGGGCTTACGAGCAGTACTTC	CASSPTPGAYEQYF
TRBV24-1	.	TRBJ2-3	few	TGTGCCACCAGTGATTTCTCTAGCTCAGATACGCAGTATTTT	CATSDFSSSDTQYF
TRBV4-2	.	TRBJ1-1	medium-sized	TGTGCCAGCAGCCAAGTTCCTACGGACGGAAACACTGAAGCTTTCTTT	CASSQVPTDGNTEAFF
TRBV15	TRBD2	TRBJ2-1	.	TGTGCCACCAGCCTAGCGGGAGGTTTCTTGAGCTCCTACAATGAGCAGTTCTTC	CATSLAGGFLSSYNEQFF
TRBV6-1	.	TRBJ2-1	many	TGTGCCAGCAGTGAAATAACAGTTGAGCAGTTCTTC	CASSEITVEQFF
TRBV14	.	TRBJ2-1	few	TGTGCCACCGCGGCAGTCTCCTACAATGAGCAGTTCTTC	CATAAVSYNEQFF
TRBV11-2	.	TRBJ2-1	many	TGTGCCAGCAGCTTAGACACCCCCGGGAAGTTTAATGAGCAGTTCTTC	CASSLDTPGKFNEQFF
TRBV11-2	.	TRBJ1-1	.	TGTGCCAGCAGCTTAAATCAGAACACTGAAGCTTTCTTT	CASSLNQNTEAFF
TRBV4-1	.	TRBJ2-1	many	TGCGCCAGCAGCCAAGGGGACACCTACAATGAGCAGTTCTTC	CASSQGDTYNEQFF
TRBV27	TRBD1	TRBJ1-1	many	TGTGCCAGCAGCAAAGGGGGCGTTGAAGCTTTCTTT	CASSKGGVEAFF
TRBV20-1	.	TRBJ2-1	once	TGCAGTGCTAGAGTCCCCCAGGCGGCCTCCTACAATGAGCAGTTCTTC	CSARVPQAASYNEQFF
TRBV10-2	.	TRBJ2-1	.	TGCGCCAGCGGGACCCTGGGCACCAATGAGCAGTTCTTC	CASGTLGTNEQFF
TRBV12-3/TRBV12-4	.	TRBJ1-5	many	TGTGCCAGCAGGTCCACAGGGATGGGGAAGCCCCAGCATTTT	CASRSTGMGKPQHF
TRBV3-1	.	TRBJ2-1	many	TGTGCCAGCAGCCAAGACAGCGGGACATTCAATGAGCAGTTCTTC	CASSQDSGTFNEQFF
TRBV6-5	.	TRBJ1-5	many	TGTGCCAGCAGTTACTCTCCCAGGATACCCGATCAGCCCCAGCATTTT	CASSYSPRIPDQPQHF
TRBV11-3	TRBD1	TRBJ1-1	few	TGTGCCAGCAGCTCCGGACAGGGGATCACTGAAGCTTTCTTT	CASSSGQGITEAFF
TRBV29-1	TRBD2	TRBJ2-1	many	TGCAGCGAACGAGCGGGAGATGGCTACAATGAGCAGTTCTTC	CSERAGDGYNEQFF
TRBV7-9	.	TRBJ2-1	.	TGTGCCAGCAGCTTATCACCCGTTCAGCAGTTCTTC	CASSLSPVQQFF
TRBV20-1	.	TRBJ2-1	many	TGCAGTGCTAGAGACCTCCCCCCATCTGTTGAGCAGTTCTTC	CSARDLPPSVEQFF
TRBV11-3	.	TRBJ1-1	many	TGTGCCAGCAGCTTATTAATCATGAACACTGAAGCTTTCTTT	CASSLLIMNTEAFF
TRBV6-1	.	TRBJ1-5	many	TGTGCCAGCAGTGAACGGCTAAGAGGGATCTTTCAGCCCCAGCATTTT	CASSERLRGIFQPQHF
TRBV11-2	TRBD2	TRBJ2-1	many	TGTGCCAGCAGCTCCGAACAGACTAGCGGAAACTATGAGCAGTTCTTC	CASSSEQTSGNYEQFF
TRBV12-3/TRBV12-4	.	TRBJ1-3	many	TGTGCCAGCAGTGCCGGGATCTCTGGAAACACCATATATTTT	CASSAGISGNTIYF
TRBV4-2	TRBD2	TRBJ2-1	many	TGTGCCAGCAGCCAGGACTTAGCGGGACTGGATGAGCAGTTCTTC	CASSQDLAGLDEQFF
TRBV7-9	.	TRBJ2-2	many	TGTGCCAGCAGCCTTGGAGCCGGGGAGCTGTTTTTT	CASSLGAGELFF
TRBV29-1	.	TRBJ1-1	many	TGCAGCGCTCGTGGGGGGGTGAACACTGAAGCTTTCTTT	CSARGGVNTEAFF
TRBV29-1	.	TRBJ2-7	many	TGCAGCGTTCTAGGGGCCTTGGACGAGCAGTACTTC	CSVLGALDEQYF
TRBV11-2	.	TRBJ2-1	.	TGTGCCAGCAGCTTACGGGGCCTCTACAATGAGCAGTTCTTC	CASSLRGLYNEQFF
TRBV2	.	TRBJ2-1	.	TGTGCCAGCAGCCCCGCCCTTGCCAATGAGCAGTTCTTC	CASSPALANEQFF
TRBV2	TRBD2	TRBJ2-2	.	TGTGCCAGCAGCCCCGGACTAGCGGGAGTCACCGGGGAGCTGTTTTTT	CASSPGLAGVTGELFF
TRBV29-1	TRBD1	TRBJ1-2	many	TGCAGCGTACGCCCGGGGACAGGATTTAACTATGGCTACACCTTC	CSVRPGTGFNYGYTF
TRBV7-9	.	TRBJ1-1	.	TGTGCGCTTGCCCGGCCTGAAGCTTTCTTT	CALARPEAFF
TRBV19	.	TRBJ1-2	.	TGTGCCAGTATGATCGGACAGAACTATGGCTACACCTTC	CASMIGQNYGYTF
TRBV7-9	.	TRBJ1-1	many	TGTGCCAGCAGCTCACCCCGGACAGTGGCAGCTTTCTTT	CASSSPRTVAAFF
TRBV9	.	TRBJ2-1	.	TGTGCCAGCAGCGTACAGGGGCGACAATTAGACAATGAGCAGTTCTTC	CASSVQGRQLDNEQFF
TRBV20-1	.	TRBJ1-4	.	TGCAGTGCACACCGGAGGGGCCCCACTAATGAAAAACTGTTTTTT	CSAHRRGPTNEKLFF
TRBV27	TRBD2	TRBJ2-3	few	TGTGCCAGCAGTCTGACTAGCCCCACAGATACGCAGTATTTT	CASSLTSPTDTQYF
TRBV20-1	.	TRBJ1-1	few	TGCAGACTTGACCGACAGGTCGCTGAAGCTTTCTTT	CRLDRQVAEAFF
TRBV10-3	TRBD1	TRBJ1-1	.	TGTGCCATCACTACGGGACAGGGGTTGGGCACTGAAGCTTTCTTT	CAITTGQGLGTEAFF
TRBV4-1	.	TRBJ2-5	few	TGCGCCAGCAGCCAAGATCAGACAGGTTCAGGGACCCAGTACTTC	CASSQDQTGSGTQYF
TRBV30	TRBD2	TRBJ2-1	few	TGTGCCTGGAGTTTGGGACTAGCCTATGAGCAGTTCTTC	CAWSLGLAYEQFF
TRBV12-3/TRBV12-4	TRBD2	TRBJ2-1	many	TGTGCCAGCAGCCCGGGACTAGCGGATCAGTTCTTC	CASSPGLADQFF
TRBV6-1	.	TRBJ2-1	many	TGTGCCAGCAGAACTTTCTGGAATGAGCAGTTCTTC	CASRTFWNEQFF
TRBV4-2	.	TRBJ1-1	many	TGTGCCAGCAGCCAAGGGATCGGGACTGAAGCTTTCTTT	CASSQGIGTEAFF
TRBV27	.	TRBJ1-2	few	TGTGCCAGCAGTACCACAGGGTTTGGCTATGGCTACACCTTC	CASSTTGFGYGYTF
TRBV4-1	TRBD1	TRBJ1-5	.	TGCGCCAGCAGCCAAAAGGACAGGGGCCAGCCCCAGCATTTT	CASSQKDRGQPQHF
TRBV27	.	TRBJ2-1	few	TGTGCCAGCAGTTTAGTCCTAGGTGGACCCAATGAGCAGTTCTTC	CASSLVLGGPNEQFF
TRBV12-3/TRBV12-4	.	TRBJ2-3	.	TGTGCCAGCAGCCCAGGGACTGTTCGGATGGTTACGCAGTATTTT	CASSPGTVRMVTQYF